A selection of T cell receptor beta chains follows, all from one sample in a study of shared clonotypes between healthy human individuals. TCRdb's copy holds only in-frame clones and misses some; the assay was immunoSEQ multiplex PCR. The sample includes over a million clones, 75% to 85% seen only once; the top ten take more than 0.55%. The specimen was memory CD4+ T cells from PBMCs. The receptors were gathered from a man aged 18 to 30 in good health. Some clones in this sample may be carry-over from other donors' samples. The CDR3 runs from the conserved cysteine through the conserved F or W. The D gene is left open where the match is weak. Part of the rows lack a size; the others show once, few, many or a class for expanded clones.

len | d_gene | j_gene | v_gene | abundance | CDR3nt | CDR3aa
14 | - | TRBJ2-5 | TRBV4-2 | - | TGTGCCAGCAGCTCTATTTCGGCGCCAGAGACCCAGTACTTC | CASSSISAPETQYF
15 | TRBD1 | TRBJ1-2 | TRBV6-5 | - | TGTGCCAGCAGTTACCGGGACAGGGGTTCCGATGGCTACACCTTC | CASSYRDRGSDGYTF
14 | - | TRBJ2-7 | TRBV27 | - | TGTGCCAGCAGAAAGGGGGGGGGCTCCTACGAGCAGTACTTC | CASRKGGGSYEQYF
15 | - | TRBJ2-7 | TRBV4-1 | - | TGCGCCAGCAGCCGCCTCGGGACCGGGAACTACGAGCAGTACTTC | CASSRLGTGNYEQYF
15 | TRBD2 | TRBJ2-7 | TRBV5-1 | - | TGCGCCAGCAGCTGGGGGACTAGCGGAACCTACGAGCAGTACTTC | CASSWGTSGTYEQYF
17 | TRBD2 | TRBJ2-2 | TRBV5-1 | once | TGCGCCAGCAGCTTGTCGGTAGCGGGAGGGCAAACCGGGGAGCTGTTTTTT | CASSLSVAGGQTGELFF
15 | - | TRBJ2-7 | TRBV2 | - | TGTGCCAGCAGTGAGGGTGGCACTGGGACCTACGAGCAGTACTTC | CASSEGGTGTYEQYF
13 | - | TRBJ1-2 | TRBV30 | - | TGTGCCTGGACGCAGTTTTCTAACTATGGCTACACCTTC | CAWTQFSNYGYTF
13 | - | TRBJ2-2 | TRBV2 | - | TGTGCCGGGAGGCTGGGTTTCTCCGGGGAGCTGTTTTTT | CAGRLGFSGELFF
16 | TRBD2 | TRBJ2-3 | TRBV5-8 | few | TGTGCCAGCAGCTTGGCCGTCGGGGGGAGCACAGATACGCAGTATTTT | CASSLAVGGSTDTQYF
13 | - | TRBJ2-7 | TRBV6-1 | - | TGTGCCAGCAGCCGAGAGAGCTCCTACGAGCAGTACTTC | CASSRESSYEQYF
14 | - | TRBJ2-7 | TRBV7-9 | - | TGTGCCAGCAGCGACACGACAGATTCCTACGAGCAGTACTTC | CASSDTTDSYEQYF
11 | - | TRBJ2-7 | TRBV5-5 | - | TGTGCCAGCAGCCGTGTCTACGAGCAGTACTTC | CASSRVYEQYF
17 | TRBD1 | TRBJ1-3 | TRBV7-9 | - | TGTGCCAGCAGCTTAGGACAGGGATCAAACTCTGGAAACACCATATATTTT | CASSLGQGSNSGNTIYF
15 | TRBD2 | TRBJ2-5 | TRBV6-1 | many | TGTGCCAGCAGTGATCCCGGACGGGGGGTGGAGACCCAGTACTTC | CASSDPGRGVETQYF
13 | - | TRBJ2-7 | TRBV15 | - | TGTGCCACCAGCAGAGAAGGCAACTACGAGCAGTACTTC | CATSREGNYEQYF
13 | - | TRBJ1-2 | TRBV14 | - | TGTGCCAGCAGCCAAGATGGGAGGGGCGGCTACACCTTC | CASSQDGRGGYTF
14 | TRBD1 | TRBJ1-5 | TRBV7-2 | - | TGTGCCAGCAGCGCCGACAGGGGAGGGCAGCCCCAGCATTTT | CASSADRGGQPQHF
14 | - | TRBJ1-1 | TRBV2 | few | TGTGCCAGCAGTGACTTGGGAAACCTCCCTGAAGCTTTCTTT | CASSDLGNLPEAFF
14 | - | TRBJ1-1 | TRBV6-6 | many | TGTGCCAGCAGTTACGGGGACACAAACACTGAAGCTTTCTTT | CASSYGDTNTEAFF
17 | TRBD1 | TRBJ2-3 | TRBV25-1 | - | TGTGCCAGCAGTGCACTCTCAGGGGGCGCCTCCACAGATACGCAGTATTTT | CASSALSGGASTDTQYF
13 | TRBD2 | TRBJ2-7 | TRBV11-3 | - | TGTGCCAGCAGCCGTAGCGGGAGCTACGAGCAGTACTTC | CASSRSGSYEQYF
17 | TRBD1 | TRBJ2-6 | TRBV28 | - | TGTGCCAGCAGCCTTAGTACAGGGGGACCTGGGGCCAACGTCCTGACTTTC | CASSLSTGGPGANVLTF
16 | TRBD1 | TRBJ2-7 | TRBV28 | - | TGTGCCAGCAGTCTAACACAGGGGATGGATCGCGACGAGCAGTACTTC | CASSLTQGMDRDEQYF
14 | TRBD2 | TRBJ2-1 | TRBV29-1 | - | TGCAGCGTTGTGTCTGGACTAGTTGGGGATGAGCAGTTCTTC | CSVVSGLVGDEQFF
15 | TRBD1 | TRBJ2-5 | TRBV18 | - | TGTGCCAGCTCACCGGACCAGGGGGTAGGAGAGACCCAGTACTTC | CASSPDQGVGETQYF
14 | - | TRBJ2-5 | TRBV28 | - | TGTGCCAGCAGCACCCCGGGGGCCTTAGAGACCCAGTACTTC | CASSTPGALETQYF
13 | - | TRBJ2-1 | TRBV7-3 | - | TGTGCCAGCAGCTTCATGCGGGACAATGAGCAGTTCTTC | CASSFMRDNEQFF
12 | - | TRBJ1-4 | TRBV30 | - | TGTGCCTGGAGCCAGGGAGGTGGAAAACTGTTTTTT | CAWSQGGGKLFF
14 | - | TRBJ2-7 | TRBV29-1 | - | TGCAGCGTCCAAATACTGGAACAGGGTCACGAGCAGTACTTC | CSVQILEQGHEQYF
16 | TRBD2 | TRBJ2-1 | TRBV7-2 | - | TGTGCCAGCAGCTTAGGAGGGACTAGCGGCTACAATGAGCAGTTCTTC | CASSLGGTSGYNEQFF
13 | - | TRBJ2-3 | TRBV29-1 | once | TGCAGCGTTGACTCGGGGTGGGAAGATACGCAGTATTTT | CSVDSGWEDTQYF
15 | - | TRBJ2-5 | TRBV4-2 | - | TGTGCCAGCAGCCAAGCCGGGACCTTCGGCTCGGGCCAGTACTTC | CASSQAGTFGSGQYF
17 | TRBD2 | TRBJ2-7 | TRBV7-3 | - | TGTGCCAGCAGCACACAAAGCGGGACGGGCAGCTCCTACGAGCAGTACTTC | CASSTQSGTGSSYEQYF
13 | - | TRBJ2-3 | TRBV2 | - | TGTGCCAGCAGTGAGGAACCGGCCGATACGCAGTATTTT | CASSEEPADTQYF
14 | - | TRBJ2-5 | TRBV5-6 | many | TGTGCCAGCAGCCGAAACAGGGTCCGAGAGACCCAGTACTTC | CASSRNRVRETQYF
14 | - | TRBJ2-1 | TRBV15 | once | TGTGCCACCAGGAGGGACAAGTCCTACAATGAGCAGTTCTTC | CATRRDKSYNEQFF